This T cell receptor beta chain was captured by sequencing in a study of CD8 T cells in ankylosing spondylitis. Points from the study as a whole: Some of the motif variants had earlier been found in reactive arthritis patients' fluid and blood. Clones that were linked to disease were CD8+ and were relatively rare in peripheral blood. Seemingly distinctive of ankylosing spondylitis blood was a TCR beta motif formed by eight highly homologous variants.

To note about this clonotype: The target antigen is unknown.

Germline V gene lookup returns CDR1 SGHTA and CDR2 FQGTGA. Deletions cut 6 bases from V and 4 bases from J, with 11 bases between. The CDR3 sequence is 13 residues long. TCRdb fed the 5' RACE reads into MiXCR, producing one record per CDR3 protein. The sample contains more than 600,000 distinct CDR3 sequences, around 20% of which appear only once. This clonotype was sampled from a male donor with ankylosing spondylitis. This chain connects TRBV7-3 to TRBJ2-3, with a weak D call TRBD2 (6 bases). Material for sequencing was blood, either unsorted or a sorted T cell fraction (not recorded which). This CDR3 reads CASREGHADTQYF. The CDR3 nucleotides read TGTGCCAGCAGGGAGGGCCACGCAGATACGCAGTATTTT.